Below, 14 T cell receptor beta chains from the same sample are listed, as sequenced in a study of OX40 agonist ivuxolimab in advanced cancers. Sequencing used immunoSEQ multiplex PCR; TCRdb keeps in-frame clones, though not all of them. The data contain around 62,000 clones, around 79% of them singletons. The sample in question was CD4+ or CD8+ T cells sorted from blood, obtained in a trial of the OX40 agonist ivuxolimab. These receptors came from an adult with an advanced solid tumor such as melanoma, head and neck, liver or kidney cancer.

The chain joins TRBV6-1 to TRBJ2-7; a weak D match, TRBD2 (6 bases). The germline V gene encodes CDR1 MNHNS and CDR2 SASEGT. The germline V and J ends were trimmed by 2 bases and 2 bases, with 7 bases remaining between them. The CDR3 is 13 residues long. The CDR3: CASSESGAYEQYV. The CDR3, as DNA: TGTGCCAGCAGTGAATCGGGGGCCTACGAGCAGTACGTC.

V and J are TRBV4-1 and TRBJ1-5, with D possibly being TRBD1 (5 bases). The CDR3 extends over 15 amino acids. CDR1 and CDR2 from the germline V gene are MGHRA and YSYEKL. Trimming stripped 2 bases from V and 11 bases from J, with 19 bases between. In nucleotides, the CDR3 is TGCGCCAGCAGCCAACTTTGGGGGGGTTCAGAGTCCCAGCATTTT. Translation: CASSQLWGGSESQHF.

The rearrangement uses TRBV18 and TRBJ1-1; D ambiguous. The CDR3 extends over 12 amino acids. Germline CDR1 is KGHSH and CDR2 is LQKENI. Trimming took 3 bases from V and 8 from J, leaving 10 bases between them. The CDR3 region has the DNA TGTGCCAGCTCACCCAATAGGCAGGAAGCTTTCTTT. It encodes CASSPNRQEAFF.

The J gene is TRBJ2-1, the V gene TRBV28; 10 nucleotides match TRBD1. The V gene end was trimmed by 7 bases and the J gene end by 7 bases; junction bases not matched to a gene: 7. This CDR3 spans 14 amino acids. Germline CDR1 and CDR2: MDHEN and SYDVKM. This CDR3 reads CASTRDRGSNEQFF. The CDR3 nucleotides read TGTGCCAGCACCCGGGACAGGGGTTCTAATGAGCAGTTCTTC.

This chain joins TRBV2 and TRBJ2-1; D may be TRBD2 (5 bases). V was trimmed by 4 bases and J by 4 bases, leaving 14 bases between them. Germline V gene sequence: CDR1 SNHLY, CDR2 FYNNEI. This CDR3 region has 15 residues. The CDR3 DNA sequence: TGTGCCAGCAGTGCCGTGGACTTGTCGTACAATGAGCAGTTCTTC. This gives the protein CASSAVDLSYNEQFF.

In this sample, this clone turned up a few times. CDR3 nucleotides: TGCAGCGTTAGCGGGGGCGCGTTCCAGCCCCAGCATTTT. Amino acid sequence: CSVSGGAFQPQHF. This sequence joins TRBV29-1 and TRBJ1-5; weak D call: TRBD1 (6 bases). V shed 5 bases and J shed 7 bases, with 15 bases lying between them. Germline-derived CDR1 and CDR2 are SQVTM and ANQGSEA. The CDR3 covers 13 residues. Full variable domain (missing parts from reference TRBV29-1 and TRBJ1-5): SAVISQKPSRDICQRGTSLTIQCQVDSQVTMMFWYRQQPGQSLTLIATANQGSEATYESGFVIDKFPISRPNLTFSTLTVSNMSPEDSSIYLCSVSGGAFQPQHFGDGTRLSIL.

The rearrangement joins TRBV7-8 to TRBJ2-5; 7 nucleotides match TRBD1. Germline V lookup: CDR1 SGHVS, CDR2 FQNEAQ. V was pared by 1 base and J by 3 bases, with 2 bases of the junction left unmatched. This CDR3 has 14 residues. CDR3 residues: CASSLEGQKETQYF. In DNA, the CDR3 is TGTGCCAGCAGCTTAGAGGGACAGAAAGAGACCCAGTACTTC. The full variable domain, rest sourced from reference TRBV7-8 and TRBJ2-5, is GAGVSQSPRYKVAKRGQDVALRCDPISGHVSLFWYQQALGQGPEFLTYFQNEAQLDKSGLPSDRFFAERPEGSVSTLKIQRTQQEDSAVYLCASSLEGQKETQYFGPGTRLLVL.

The rearrangement uses TRBV6-5 and TRBJ2-2; D not certain. The CDR3 has 13 residues. The germline V and J ends were trimmed by 2 bases and 4 bases, with 5 bases remaining between them. Germline V gene lookup returns CDR1 MNHEY and CDR2 SVGAGI. CDR3 DNA: TGTGCCAGCAGTTACGGGTTCACCGGGGAGCTGTTTTTT. The encoded protein is CASSYGFTGELFF.

The chain recombines TRBV28 with TRBJ2-2; 8 bases line up with TRBD1. Germline values: CDR1 MDHEN, CDR2 SYDVKM. The junction had 6 bases not matched to a gene; V was cut back by 5 bases and J by 4 bases. The CDR3 is made up of 15 amino acids. CDR3 coding DNA: TGTGCCAGCAGTCTCTCGGACAGGGCCACCGGGGAGCTGTTTTTT. It encodes CASSLSDRATGELFF.

The chain combines TRBV4-3 with TRBJ2-1, with 12 bases lining up with TRBD2. CDR1 is LGHNA, CDR2 YSLEER, per germline. J gave up 4 bases and V 4 bases, and 11 bases lay outside the gene matches. The CDR3 is made up of 18 amino acids. The CDR3 DNA reads TGCGCCAGCAGCCCCGAGGCTAGCGGGAGGGCCTTATACAATGAGCAGTTCTTC. It codes for CASSPEASGRALYNEQFF.

The chain joins TRBV19 to TRBJ1-2, with D hard to call. The CDR3 covers 14 residues. The V end was cut by 5 bases, the J end by 3 bases, with 13 bases between. The germline V gene has CDR1 LNHDA and CDR2 SQIVND (reference sequence). The CDR3, as DNA: TGTGCCAGTAGTCGCAACACGCGGGACTATGGCTACACCTTC. This translates into CASSRNTRDYGYTF.

This rearrangement joins TRBV6-1 to TRBJ1-4; the D gene is possibly TRBD1 (6 bases). The ends were cut back, 2 bases at V and 6 bases at J, with 19 bases in the middle. This CDR3 has 17 residues. Germline assignment: CDR1 MNHNS and CDR2 SASEGT. The CDR3 nucleotides are TGTGCCAGCAGTGAAACGACAGGAGGGATAAACTATGAAAAACTGTTTTTT. As protein: CASSETTGGINYEKLFF.

There are a few counts of this clone. V gene TRBV6-6 combines with J gene TRBJ2-1; 7 bases fit TRBD1. The CDR3 is made up of 13 amino acids. CDR1 is MNHNY, CDR2 SVGAGI, per germline (reference sequence). Trimming removed 8 bases from V and 8 bases from J; junction bases left unmatched: 9. The CDR3 nucleotides are TGTGCCAGCGACGGTGGACAGGCGGATGAGCAGTTCTTC. Protein: CASDGGQADEQFF.

This clone was recorded only once. The V gene is TRBV28, the J gene TRBJ1-1; weak D call: TRBD1 (5 bases). Germline V lookup: CDR1 MDHEN, CDR2 SYDVKM. The CDR3 extends over 14 amino acids. Trimming took 10 bases from V and 3 from J, leaving 18 bases between them. The CDR3 is CATLPSGRYTEAFF. The DNA of the CDR3 is TGTGCCACCCTACCGTCGGGGCGTTACACTGAAGCTTTCTTT.